This TCR beta chain was sequenced for a study of CD8+ T cells in alopecia areata. Across the study: Administration of oral tofacitinib to treated patients was at 5 to 10 mg twice daily. General study points: Throughout tofacitinib, many expanded lesional clones continued to persist in scalp and blood.

Germline V gives CDR1 SQVTM, CDR2 ANQGSEA. The V segment lost 4 bases and the J segment 2 bases; nucleotides outside the gene matches: 4. The CDR3 is made up of 15 amino acids. Of note for this clone: Its antigen is still unknown.

Sample treatment: oral pan-JAK inhibitor, 5-10 mg twice daily. TCR sequencing used cDNA made by reverse transcription of extracted RNA. Libraries were prepared by immunoSEQ multiplex PCR; TCRdb keeps only in-frame clonotypes and omits some of them. The sample includes some 190,000 clones, roughly 60% of them seen just once. The material sequenced was CD4+ T cells sorted from blood, taken at week 24, from a patient treated with tofacitinib. The sequence was obtained from a human donor with alopecia areata. The genes are TRBV29-1 and TRBJ2-3; 12 bases fit TRBD2. The CDR3 sequence: CSVGRLAGDTDTQYF. In nucleotides, the CDR3 is TGCAGCGTTGGGAGACTAGCGGGAGACACAGATACGCAGTATTTT.